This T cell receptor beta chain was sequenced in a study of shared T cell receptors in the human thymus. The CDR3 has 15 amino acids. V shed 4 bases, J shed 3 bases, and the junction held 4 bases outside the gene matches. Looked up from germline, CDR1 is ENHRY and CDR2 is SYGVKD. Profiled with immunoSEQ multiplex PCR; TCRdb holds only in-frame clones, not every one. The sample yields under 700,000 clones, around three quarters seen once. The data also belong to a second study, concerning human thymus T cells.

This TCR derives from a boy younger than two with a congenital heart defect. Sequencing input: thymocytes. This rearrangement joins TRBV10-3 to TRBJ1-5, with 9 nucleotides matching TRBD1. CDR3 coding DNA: TGTGCCATCAGTGGTACAGGGGGCCTCAATCAGCCCCAGCATTTT. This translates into CAISGTGGLNQPQHF.